This T cell receptor (beta chain) was observed in a study of T cell responses to AZD1222 COVID-19 vaccine. The CDR3 runs 14 residues. V shed 4 bases and J shed 7 bases, with 16 bases lying between them. The germline gives CDR1 MNHEY, CDR2 SMNVEV (reference sequence). Study findings and constraints: Spike-specific TCR depth and breadth grew after two AZD1222 doses. Donors skewed white British and female; clonal diversity was possibly underestimated. Baseline seropositivity characterized only a handful of AZD1222 recipients.

This clone was picked up one time. The antigen remains unidentified. Analyses pooled second doses at about 4 or about 12 weeks. Profiling relied on immunoSEQ multiplex PCR, and the TCRdb table lists in-frame clones only, not all of them. This sample has 110,000 or so clones, with about 88% found just once. This sequence was found in an adult who received the AZD1222 COVID-19 vaccine. Sequencing was performed on peripheral blood, taken 28 days after the second AZD1222 dose. The chain uses TRBV27 and TRBJ1-1; D is ambiguous. This CDR3 reads CASSSLQRRGEAFF. The CDR3 DNA sequence: TGTGCCAGCAGTTCCCTACAGAGACGGGGTGAAGCTTTCTTT.